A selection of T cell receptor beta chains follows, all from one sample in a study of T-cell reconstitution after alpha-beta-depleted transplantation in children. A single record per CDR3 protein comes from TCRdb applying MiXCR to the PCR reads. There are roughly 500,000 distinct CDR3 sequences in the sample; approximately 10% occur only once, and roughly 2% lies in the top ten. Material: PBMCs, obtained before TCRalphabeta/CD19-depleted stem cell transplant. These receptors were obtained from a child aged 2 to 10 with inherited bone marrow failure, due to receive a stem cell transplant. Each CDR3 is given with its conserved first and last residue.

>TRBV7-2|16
CASSLFPSGGQETQYF
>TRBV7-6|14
CASSLAWRTDTQYF
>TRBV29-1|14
CSVASGSPMYGYTF
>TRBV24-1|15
CATSEIGRGVETQYF
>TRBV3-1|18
CASSPTGGPSPNTGELFF
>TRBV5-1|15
CASSLVVGDYNEQFF
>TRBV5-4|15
CASSPTSGGGDTQYF
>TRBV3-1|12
CASSQAHETQYF
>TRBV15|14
CATSRGAQGYEQYF
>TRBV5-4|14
CASSLGANGNTIYF
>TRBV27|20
CASLKSPGLAGNRNTGELFF
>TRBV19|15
CASSPGQDTYNEQFF
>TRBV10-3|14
CAISGQGGEEKLFF
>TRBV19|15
CASSLLAELKNIQYF
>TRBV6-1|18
CASSLFGKPGTVPFEQYF
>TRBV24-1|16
CATSDLFQGGNSPLHF
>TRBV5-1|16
CASSSGTSGRGNEQFF
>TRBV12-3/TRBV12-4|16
CASSPPGRGQIYEQYF
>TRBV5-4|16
CASSFHQDPRTDTQYF
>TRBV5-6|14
CASSLRTVGLRAFF
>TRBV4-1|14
CASSQTTGSYEQYF
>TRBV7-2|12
CASSLANRDLHF
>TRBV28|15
CASSSGLAGVETQYF
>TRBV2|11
CASTTSYEQYF
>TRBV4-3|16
CASSQEVREGRNEQFF
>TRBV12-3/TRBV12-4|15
CASSRRQGALGEQYF
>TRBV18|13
CASSPPSVNEQFF
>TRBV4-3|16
CASSQEGPGSGNEQFF
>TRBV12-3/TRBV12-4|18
CASSLAPPSGRIPDTQYF
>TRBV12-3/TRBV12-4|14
CASTPRGGYNEQFF
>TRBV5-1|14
CASSPEDRVYEQYF
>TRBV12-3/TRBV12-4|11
CASGWGQPQHF
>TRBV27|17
CASSPISPRGGDYGYTF
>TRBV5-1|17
CASSLGRREPRYYEQYF
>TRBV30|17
CAWSDPSQGWPYNEQFF
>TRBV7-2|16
CASSISGTSGQDTQYF
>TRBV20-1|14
CSARVRLAGDEQYF